What follows describes a single T cell receptor (beta chain). This sample is part of a study of blood T cell repertoires in COVID-19. In the original analysis: Amplified reference gene primers provided the basis for estimating nucleated cell counts. This table comes from immunoSEQ multiplex PCR, and its TCRdb copy is limited to in-frame clones, with some not included. V, J and clone size reflect that table, while D and trimming were determined from the DNA. Among 250,000 to 300,000 clones listed, around 90% were seen once. Trimming removed 2 bases from V and 5 bases from J; junction bases left unmatched: 7. This CDR3 region has 16 residues. Germline CDR1 is SGHDT and CDR2 is YYEEEE. Cohort allocation depended upon clinical history that participants reported.

This clonotype was obtained from a woman aged 40 to 50 who had recovered from COVID-19. Sequencing was performed on PBMCs or T cells enriched from blood (not recorded which). The J gene is TRBJ2-5, the V gene TRBV5-6, with 12 bases matching TRBD2. CDR3 region: CASSFGLAGTWETQYF. CDR3 nucleotides: TGTGCCAGCAGCTTCGGACTAGCGGGAACGTGGGAGACCCAGTACTTC.